The 3 T cell receptor beta chains given below trace back to one sample, sequenced in a study of blood T cell repertoires in COVID-19. TCRdb's table, derived via immunoSEQ multiplex PCR, lists solely in-frame clones and lacks some. This table has about 140,000 clones, approximately 79% appearing once. Sequenced: PBMCs or T cells enriched from blood (not recorded which). The receptors stem from a woman in her forties or fifties who had recovered from COVID-19.

The CDR3 DNA reads TGCGCCAGCAGCTGGAGGGAGGGAGATGTACTGTACTTC. Translating gives CASSWREGDVLYF. The rearrangement links TRBV5-1 to TRBJ2-4; TRBD2 matches at 7 bases. J lost 15 bases, V lost 3 bases, and 12 bases had no gene match. CDR1 and CDR2 (germline): SGHRS, YFSETQ. The CDR3 runs to 13 residues.

V gene TRBV19 combines with J gene TRBJ2-2, with D perhaps matching TRBD1 (8 bases). CDR3 size: 14 residues. Trimming took off 11 bases at V and 4 bases at J, with 17 bases between the two ends. Germline V lookup: CDR1 LNHDA, CDR2 SQIVND (reference sequence). The CDR3 bases are TGTGCCCGTTCACAGGGGGAGGGCACCGGGGAGCTGTTTTTT. Protein: CARSQGEGTGELFF.

This chain links TRBV7-3 with TRBJ2-1, with 10 bases fitting TRBD1. Germline-derived CDR1 and CDR2 are SGHTA and FQGTGA. This CDR3 is 16 amino acids long. Germline trimming cut 5 bases from V and 2 bases from J; bases unmatched to any gene: 6. Here the CDR3 reads CASSAPGTGAYNEQFF. CDR3 DNA sequence: TGTGCCAGCAGCGCCCCGGGGACAGGGGCCTACAATGAGCAGTTCTTC.